This T cell receptor beta chain is drawn from a study of PD-1 blockade in mismatch repair-deficient tumors. The germline gives CDR1 SNHLY, CDR2 FYNNEI. J was trimmed by 0 bases and V by 5 bases; bases with no gene match: 11. This CDR3 has 18 amino acids. Profiling relied on immunoSEQ multiplex PCR, and the TCRdb table lists in-frame clones only, not all of them. The table shows around 120,000 clones, with around 86% occurring only once. The sequencing here drew on peripheral blood, taken 44 weeks after starting pembrolizumab. This receptor was taken from an adult with mismatch repair-deficient cancer. V and J are TRBV2 and TRBJ1-3; the match to TRBD1 covers 9 bases. CDR3 residues: CASSRFPTTGGSGNTIYF. CDR3 bases: TGTGCCAGCAGTCGATTCCCGACGACAGGGGGCTCTGGAAACACCATATATTTT.